The clone carrying this T cell receptor (beta chain) was seen just once. Data came from immunoSEQ multiplex PCR; TCRdb stores just in-frame clones and leaves some out. The sample includes roughly 80,000 clones, 75% to 90% of them seen just once. This record belongs to a study of technical replicates of blood from a few donors. This receptor was identified in a human donor in good health. The sample was T cells isolated from PBMCs.

CDR3 nucleotide sequence: TGTGCCAGCAGTCGCACGGGAGGGCCTGACGAGCAGTACTTC. Amino acid sequence: CASSRTGGPDEQYF. V and J are TRBV27 and TRBJ2-7; 8 bases fit TRBD2. Germline CDR1 reads MNHEY; CDR2 reads SMNVEV (reference sequence). This CDR3 is built from 14 residues. Trimming at V came to 5 bases and at J to 5 bases, leaving 8 bases not matched to a gene.